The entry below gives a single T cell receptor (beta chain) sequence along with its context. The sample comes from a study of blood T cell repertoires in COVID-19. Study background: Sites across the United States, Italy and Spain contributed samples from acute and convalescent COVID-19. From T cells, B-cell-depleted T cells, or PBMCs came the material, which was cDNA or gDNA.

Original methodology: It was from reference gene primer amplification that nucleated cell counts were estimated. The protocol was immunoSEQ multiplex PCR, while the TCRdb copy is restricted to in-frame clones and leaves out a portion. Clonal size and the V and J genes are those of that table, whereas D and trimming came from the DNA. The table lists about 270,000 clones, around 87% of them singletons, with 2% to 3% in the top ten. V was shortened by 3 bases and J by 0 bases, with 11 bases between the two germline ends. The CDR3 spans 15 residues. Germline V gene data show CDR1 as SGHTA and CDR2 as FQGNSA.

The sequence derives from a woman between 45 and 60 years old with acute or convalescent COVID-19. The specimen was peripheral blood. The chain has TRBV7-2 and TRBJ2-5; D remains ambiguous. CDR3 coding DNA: TGTGCCAGCAGCTTTGATCCCGAGTACCAAGAGACCCAGTACTTC. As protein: CASSFDPEYQETQYF.